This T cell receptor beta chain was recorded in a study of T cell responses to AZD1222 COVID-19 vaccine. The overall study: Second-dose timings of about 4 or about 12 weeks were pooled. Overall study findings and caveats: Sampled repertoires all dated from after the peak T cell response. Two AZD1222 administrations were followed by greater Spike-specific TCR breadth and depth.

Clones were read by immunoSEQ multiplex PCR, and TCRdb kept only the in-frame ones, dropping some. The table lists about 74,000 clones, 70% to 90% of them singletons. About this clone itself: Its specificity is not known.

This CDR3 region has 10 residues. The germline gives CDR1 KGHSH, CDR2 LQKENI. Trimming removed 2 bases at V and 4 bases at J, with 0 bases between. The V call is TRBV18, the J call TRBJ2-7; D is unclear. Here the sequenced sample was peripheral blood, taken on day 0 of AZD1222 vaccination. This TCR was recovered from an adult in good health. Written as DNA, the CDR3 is TGTGCCAGCTCACCATACGAGCAGTACTTC. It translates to CASSPYEQYF.